This T cell receptor (beta chain) originates from a study of T cell responses to AZD1222 COVID-19 vaccine. Background on the study: Pooling of second doses given at about 4 or about 12 weeks was done.

About this clone itself: What it recognizes is unknown.

The germline V and J ends were trimmed by 4 bases and 4 bases, with 11 bases remaining between them. There are 13 residues in the CDR3. Germline V gene sequence: CDR1 SGHRS, CDR2 YFSETQ. The study, taken as a whole, reports: The study identified only five or six AZD1222 recipients as seropositive at baseline. Regions 160-218 and 743-854 held dominance among vaccine-associated CD4 TCRs, which spanned spike. Recipients of two AZD1222 doses showed rising Spike-specific TCR breadth and depth.

The table came from immunoSEQ multiplex PCR; TCRdb's copy has only in-frame clones and leaves some out. In the table there are some 120,000 clones, around nine tenths of which are singletons. The chain recombines TRBV5-1 with TRBJ1-1; TRBD1 might be the D (6 bases). Specimen: peripheral blood, collected on day 0 of AZD1222 vaccination. This clonotype originated in an adult in good health. The CDR3 bases are TGCGCCAGCAGCCGAGGGGGGAGCACTGAAGCTTTCTTT. This translates into CASSRGGSTEAFF.